Below, one T cell receptor beta chain is given with its context. Germline V lookup: CDR1 SGHVS, CDR2 FNYEAQ. Trimming pared 4 bases from V and 0 bases from J, leaving 15 bases between. This CDR3 is built from 16 residues. The sample originates from a study of blood T cell repertoires in COVID-19. For the study at large: T cells, B-cell-depleted T cells, or PBMCs provided the cDNA or gDNA that served as material.

Per the authors' pipeline: By means of reference gene primer amplification, nucleated cell counts were estimated. Only in-frame clones appear in the TCRdb table, and some are missing; sequencing was by immunoSEQ multiplex PCR. V, J and clone size are taken as reported in that table, and D and trimming were inferred from the DNA itself. The table includes around 380,000 clones, 70% to 85% detected once. Sequenced sample: peripheral blood. The chain recombines TRBV7-6 with TRBJ1-1; a weak D match, TRBD1 (6 bases). This TCR came from a human donor with acute or convalescent COVID-19. The donor label of this sample is uncertain. The CDR3 DNA follows: TGTGCCAGCAGCTCCCGACAGGCCGACATGAACACTGAAGCTTTCTTT. Translated, it gives CASSSRQADMNTEAFF.